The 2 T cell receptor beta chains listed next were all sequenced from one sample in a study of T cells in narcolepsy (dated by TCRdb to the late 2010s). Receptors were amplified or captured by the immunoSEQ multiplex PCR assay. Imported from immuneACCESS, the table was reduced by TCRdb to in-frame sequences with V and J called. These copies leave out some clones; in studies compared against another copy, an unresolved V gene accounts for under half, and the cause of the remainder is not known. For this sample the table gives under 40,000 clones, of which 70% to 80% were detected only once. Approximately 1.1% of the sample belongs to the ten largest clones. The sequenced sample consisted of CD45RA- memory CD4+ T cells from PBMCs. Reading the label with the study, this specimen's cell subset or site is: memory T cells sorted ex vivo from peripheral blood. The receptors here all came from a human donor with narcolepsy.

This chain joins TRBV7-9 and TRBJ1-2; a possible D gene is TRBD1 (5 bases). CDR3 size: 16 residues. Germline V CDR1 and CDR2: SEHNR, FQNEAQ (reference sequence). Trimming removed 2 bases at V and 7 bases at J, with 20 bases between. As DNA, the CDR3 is TGTGCCAGCAGCTTAATTGATGCGGATCTGGGGGGTGGCTACACCTTC. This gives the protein CASSLIDADLGGGYTF.

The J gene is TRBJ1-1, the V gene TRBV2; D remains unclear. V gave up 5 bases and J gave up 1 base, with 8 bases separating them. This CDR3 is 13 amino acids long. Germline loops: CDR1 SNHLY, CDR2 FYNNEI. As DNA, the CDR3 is TGTGCCAGCAGTTTTCTGGAGAACACTGAAGCTTTCTTT. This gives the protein CASSFLENTEAFF.